This T cell receptor (beta chain) was captured in a study of cytomegalovirus exposure and HLA in healthy donors. Clones were sequenced by immunoSEQ multiplex PCR, and TCRdb holds only the in-frame ones, with some missing. The data show under 200,000 clones, about nine tenths seen once. Concerning this clone: The antigen is not known.

The CDR3 spans 15 residues. CDR1 and CDR2 (germline): MGHRA, YSYEKL. The V and J ends lost 4 bases and 7 bases, in that order; junction bases with no gene match: 8. The study's findings and limits: Cytomegalovirus association was assigned to more than 150 TCR beta chains.

Sample: PBMCs. The chain links TRBV4-1 to TRBJ1-4, with 8 nucleotides matching TRBD1. This clonotype was obtained from a woman aged 25 to 39 in good health and CMV-seronegative. This CDR3 reads CASSPDRGPAEKLFF. CDR3 bases: TGCGCCAGCAGCCCCGACAGGGGTCCGGCTGAAAAACTGTTTTTT.